This TCR beta chain was sequenced for a study of cytomegalovirus exposure and HLA in healthy donors. CDR3 length equals 15 residues. CDR1 and CDR2 from the germline V gene are SNHLY and FYNNEI. The V segment lost 3 bases and the J segment 2 bases; nucleotides outside the gene matches: 5. Study-wide results and limits: Overall, about 160 TCR beta chains were annotated as cytomegalovirus-associated.

Concerning this clone itself: Antigen unknown.

Primers: 60 Vbeta forward and 13 Jbeta reverse. Repertoires were generated with immunoSEQ multiplex PCR, while TCRdb's copy carries only in-frame clones and drops some. The sample records 100,000 to 120,000 clones, more than 60% being singletons. The sequencing sample was made of PBMCs. This chain uses TRBV2 with TRBJ2-7, with TRBD2 matching 9 bases. The sequence was collected from a man aged 25-40 years in good health and CMV-seropositive. The CDR3 DNA reads TGTGCCAGCAGTGAGGGACTAGCTAGAACCTACGAGCAGTACTTC. As protein: CASSEGLARTYEQYF.